The subject of this entry is one T cell receptor (beta chain). Original handling: In the immunoSEQ data, sequences were junction-only and lacked quality scores, so filtering differed. Sequenced by immunoSEQ multiplex PCR; TCRdb stores in-frame clones only, minus some. From that table come the V and J calls and clone size; the DNA was used to work out D and trimming. The data contain about 2.1 million clones, 90% to 95% of them singletons. These data are taken from a study of shared clonotypes between healthy human individuals. Naive-designated CD8 cells lacked CD45RO, were positively enriched for CCR7, and omitted terminally differentiated effector memory CD45RA+ cells. The clonotype originates from a man younger than 35 in good health. Some clones in this sample may be carry-over from other donors' samples. Sequencing used naive CD8+ T cells from PBMCs.

CDR3 region: CASSMREPLNEQFF. The CDR3 nucleotides read TGTGCCAGTAGTATGCGGGAGCCCTTAAATGAGCAGTTCTTC. The chain carries TRBV19 and TRBJ2-1; 7 nucleotides agree with TRBD2. This CDR3 contains 14 residues. The germline V gene encodes CDR1 LNHDA and CDR2 SQIVND (reference sequence). The V gene end was trimmed by 3 bases and the J gene end by 7 bases; junction bases not matched to a gene: 6.